Listed here is a single T cell receptor (beta chain). With a J-beta primer mix and a sample-barcoded 5' primer, a second PCR ran roughly 6 to 11 cycles. CDR3-containing paired-end reads numbering at least 2.5 million came from each sample. MiXCR, run by TCRdb on the 5' RACE reads, gives a single entry per CDR3 protein. This table has over 550,000 distinct CDR3 sequences, roughly 31% appearing once. With each sample, at least 5 micrograms of total RNA were extracted. This specimen belongs to a study of blood T cells in healthy people across ages. The receptor was derived from a woman aged 80 or over in good health. The sequenced material came from blood.

This CDR3 is CASSPGLACETQYF. CDR3 nucleotides: TGTGCCAGCAGCCCGGGACTAGCATGCGAGACCCAGTACTTC. J is TRBJ2-5 and V is TRBV6-1; 9 positions agree with TRBD2. The J segment lost 5 bases and the V segment lost 6 bases, leaving 7 bases of the junction unmatched. This CDR3 contains 14 residues. CDR1 and CDR2 from the germline V gene are MNHNS and SASEGT.